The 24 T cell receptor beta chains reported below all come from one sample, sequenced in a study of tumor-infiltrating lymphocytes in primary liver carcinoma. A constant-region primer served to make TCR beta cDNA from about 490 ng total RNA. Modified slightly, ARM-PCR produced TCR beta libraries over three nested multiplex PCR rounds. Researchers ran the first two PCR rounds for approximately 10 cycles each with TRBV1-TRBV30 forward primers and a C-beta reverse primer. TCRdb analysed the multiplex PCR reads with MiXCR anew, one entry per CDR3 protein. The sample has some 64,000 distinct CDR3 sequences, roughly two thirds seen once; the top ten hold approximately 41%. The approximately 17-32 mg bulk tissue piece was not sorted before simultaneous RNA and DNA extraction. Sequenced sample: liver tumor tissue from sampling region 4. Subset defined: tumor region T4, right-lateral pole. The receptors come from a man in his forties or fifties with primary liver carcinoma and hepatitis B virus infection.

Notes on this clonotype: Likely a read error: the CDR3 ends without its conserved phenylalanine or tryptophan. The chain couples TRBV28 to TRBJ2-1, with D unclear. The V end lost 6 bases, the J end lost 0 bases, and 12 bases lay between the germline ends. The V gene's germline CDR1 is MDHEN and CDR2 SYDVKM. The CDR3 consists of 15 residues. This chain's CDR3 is CASRPPPSSYNEQFI. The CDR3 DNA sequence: TGTGCCAGCAGGCCCCCTCCCAGCTCCTACAATGAGCAGTTCATC.

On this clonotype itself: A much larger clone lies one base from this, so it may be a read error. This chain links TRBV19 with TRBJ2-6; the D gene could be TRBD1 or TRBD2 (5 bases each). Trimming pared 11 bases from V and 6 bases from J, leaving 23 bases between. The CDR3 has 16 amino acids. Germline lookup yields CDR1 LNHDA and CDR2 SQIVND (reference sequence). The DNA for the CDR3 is TGTGCCGTTTCCTCCGGGACGTCCCTCTTGGCCAACGTCCTGACTTTC. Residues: CAVSSGTSLLANVLTF.

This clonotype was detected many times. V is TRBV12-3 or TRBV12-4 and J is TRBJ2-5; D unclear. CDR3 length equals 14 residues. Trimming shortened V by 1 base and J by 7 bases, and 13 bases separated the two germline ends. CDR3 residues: CASSLGTTFRTQYF. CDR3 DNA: TGTGCCAGCAGTTTAGGAACCACCTTTCGGACCCAGTACTTC.

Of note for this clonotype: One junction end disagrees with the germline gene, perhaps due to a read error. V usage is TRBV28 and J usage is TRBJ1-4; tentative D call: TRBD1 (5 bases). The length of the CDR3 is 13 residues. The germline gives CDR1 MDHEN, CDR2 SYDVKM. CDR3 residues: CTSTPGQVEKPFF. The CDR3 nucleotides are TGTACCAGCACCCCGGGGCAGGTCGAAAAGCCGTTTTTT.

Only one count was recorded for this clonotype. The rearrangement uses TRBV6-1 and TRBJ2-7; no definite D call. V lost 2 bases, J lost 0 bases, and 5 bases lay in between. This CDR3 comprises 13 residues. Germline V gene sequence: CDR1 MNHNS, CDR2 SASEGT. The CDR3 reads CASSEQSSYEQYF. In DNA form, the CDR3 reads TGTGCCAGCAGTGAACAGAGCTCCTACGAGCAGTACTTC.

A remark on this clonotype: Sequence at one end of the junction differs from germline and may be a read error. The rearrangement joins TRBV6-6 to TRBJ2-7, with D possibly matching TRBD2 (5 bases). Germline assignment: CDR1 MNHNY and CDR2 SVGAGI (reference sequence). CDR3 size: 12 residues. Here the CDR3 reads CASEGSTYERYF. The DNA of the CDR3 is TGTGCTAGTGAGGGATCCACCTACGAGCGGTACTTC.

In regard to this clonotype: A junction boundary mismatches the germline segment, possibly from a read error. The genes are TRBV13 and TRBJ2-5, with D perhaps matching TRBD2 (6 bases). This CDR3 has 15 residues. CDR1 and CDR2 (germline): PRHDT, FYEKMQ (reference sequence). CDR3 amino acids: CASSLRPGTPETQYF. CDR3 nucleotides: TGTGCCAGCAGCCTCCGGCCCGGGACTCCAGAGACTCAGTACTTC. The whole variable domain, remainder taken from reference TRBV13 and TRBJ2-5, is AAGVIQSPRHLIKEKRETATLKCYPIPRHDTVYWYQQGPGQDPQFLISFYEKMQSDKGSIPDRFSAQQFSDYHSELNMSSLELGDSALYFCASSLRPGTPETQYFGPGTRLLVL.

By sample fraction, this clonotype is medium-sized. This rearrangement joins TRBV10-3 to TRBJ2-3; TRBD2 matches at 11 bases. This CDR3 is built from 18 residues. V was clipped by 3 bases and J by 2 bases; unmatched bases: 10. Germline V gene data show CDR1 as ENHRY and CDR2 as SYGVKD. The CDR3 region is CAISEPLRLAGTTDTQYF. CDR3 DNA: TGTGCCATCAGTGAACCCCTCCGACTAGCGGGAACCACAGATACGCAGTATTTT.

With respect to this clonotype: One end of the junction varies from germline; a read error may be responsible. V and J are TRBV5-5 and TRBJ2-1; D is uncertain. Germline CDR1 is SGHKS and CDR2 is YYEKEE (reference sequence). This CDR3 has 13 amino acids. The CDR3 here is CASSYQTGNEQSF. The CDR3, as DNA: TGTGCCAGCAGCTACCAAACGGGCAATGAGCAGTCCTTC.

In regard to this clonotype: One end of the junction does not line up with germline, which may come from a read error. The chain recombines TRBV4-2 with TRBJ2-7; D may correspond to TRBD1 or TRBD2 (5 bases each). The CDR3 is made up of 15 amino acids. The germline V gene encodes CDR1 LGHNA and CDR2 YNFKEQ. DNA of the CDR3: TGTACCAGCAGCCAAGATAAGGGGAGCGCCCATGAGCAGTACTTC. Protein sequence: CTSSQDKGSAHEQYF.

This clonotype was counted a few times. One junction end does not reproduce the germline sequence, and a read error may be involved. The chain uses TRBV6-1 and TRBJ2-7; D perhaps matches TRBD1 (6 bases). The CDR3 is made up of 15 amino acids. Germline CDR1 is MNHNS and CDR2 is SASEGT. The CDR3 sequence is CPSSEVRETGNEQYF. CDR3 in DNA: TGTCCCAGCAGTGAAGTTAGGGAGACAGGCAACGAGCAGTACTTC.

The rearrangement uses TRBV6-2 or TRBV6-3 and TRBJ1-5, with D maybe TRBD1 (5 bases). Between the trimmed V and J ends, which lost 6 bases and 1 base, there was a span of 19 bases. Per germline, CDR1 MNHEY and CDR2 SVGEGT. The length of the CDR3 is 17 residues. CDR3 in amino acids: CASSPPVAGTSNQPQHF. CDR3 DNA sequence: TGTGCCAGCAGCCCACCGGTCGCGGGGACCAGCAATCAGCCCCAGCATTTT.

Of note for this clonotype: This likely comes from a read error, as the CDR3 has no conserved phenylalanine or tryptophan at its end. CDR3 residues: CASTSGRSRGTDTQYY. As DNA, the CDR3 is TGTGCCAGCACCTCGGGGAGGAGCAGGGGCACAGATACGCAGTATTAT. The chain carries TRBV12-3 or TRBV12-4 and TRBJ2-3; D is perhaps TRBD2 (6 bases). The CDR3 totals 16 residues. V lost 7 bases to trimming and J lost 1 base, with 18 bases between them.

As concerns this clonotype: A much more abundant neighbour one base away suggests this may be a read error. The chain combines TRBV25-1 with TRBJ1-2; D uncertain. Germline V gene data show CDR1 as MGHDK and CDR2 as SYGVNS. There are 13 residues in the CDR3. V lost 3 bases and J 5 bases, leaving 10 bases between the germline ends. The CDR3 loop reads CASSDPESYGYTF. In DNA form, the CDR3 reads TGTGCCAGCAGTGACCCAGAGAGTTATGGCTACACCTTC.

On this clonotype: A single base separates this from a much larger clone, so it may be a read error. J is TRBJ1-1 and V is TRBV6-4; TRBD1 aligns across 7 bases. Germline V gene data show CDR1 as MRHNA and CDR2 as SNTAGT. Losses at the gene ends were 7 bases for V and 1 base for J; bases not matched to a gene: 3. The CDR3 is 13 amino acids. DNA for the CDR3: TGTGCCAGCATCCCAGGGGGGAACACTGAAGCTTTCTTT. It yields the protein CASIPGGNTEAFF.

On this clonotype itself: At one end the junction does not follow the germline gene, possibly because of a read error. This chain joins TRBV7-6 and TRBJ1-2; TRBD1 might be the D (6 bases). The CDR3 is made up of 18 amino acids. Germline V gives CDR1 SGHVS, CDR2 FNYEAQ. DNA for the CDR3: TGTGCCAGCAGCTTAGAGGCCACTGAAGGGGGGGGTAACTATGGCTACGCCTTC. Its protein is CASSLEATEGGGNYGYAF.

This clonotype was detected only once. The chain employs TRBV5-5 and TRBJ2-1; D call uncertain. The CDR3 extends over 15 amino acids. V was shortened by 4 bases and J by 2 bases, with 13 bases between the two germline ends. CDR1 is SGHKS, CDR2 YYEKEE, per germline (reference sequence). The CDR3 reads CASSPRHGPYNEQFF. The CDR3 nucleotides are TGTGCCAGCAGCCCTAGACATGGTCCCTACAATGAGCAGTTCTTC.

This CDR3 reads CASSRAVGPPYNEQFF. Here the CDR3 DNA reads TGCGCCAGCAGCCGAGCTGTCGGACCCCCTTACAATGAGCAGTTCTTC. The gene calls are TRBV4-1 and TRBJ2-1; D remains unclear. Trimming removed 4 bases at V and 4 bases at J, with 17 bases between. The CDR3 is 16 amino acids. The germline CDR1 and CDR2 sequences are MGHRA and YSYEKL.

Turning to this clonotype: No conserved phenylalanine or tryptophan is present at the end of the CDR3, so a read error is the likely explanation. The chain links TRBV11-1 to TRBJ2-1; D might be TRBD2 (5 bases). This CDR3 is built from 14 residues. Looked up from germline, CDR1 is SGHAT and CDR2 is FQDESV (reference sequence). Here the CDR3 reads CASSLSTRPNEQFI. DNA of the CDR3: TGTGCCAGTAGCTTAAGTACTAGACCCAATGAGCAGTTCATC.

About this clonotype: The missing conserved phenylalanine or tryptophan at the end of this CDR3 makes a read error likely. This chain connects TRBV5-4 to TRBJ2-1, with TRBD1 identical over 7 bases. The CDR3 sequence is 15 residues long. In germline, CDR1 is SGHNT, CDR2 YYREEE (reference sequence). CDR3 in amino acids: CARSLLGQSLDEQFS. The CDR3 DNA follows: TGTGCCAGGAGCTTGTTGGGACAGTCTCTCGATGAGCAGTTCTCC.

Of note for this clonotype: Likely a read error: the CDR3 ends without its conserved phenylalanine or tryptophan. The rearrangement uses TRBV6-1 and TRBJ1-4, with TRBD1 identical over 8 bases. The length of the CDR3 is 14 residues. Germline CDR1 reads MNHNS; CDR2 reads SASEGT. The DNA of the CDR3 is TGTGCAAGCAGTGAAGGGACAGGAGGGGAAAAACTGTTTTCT. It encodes CASSEGTGGEKLFS.

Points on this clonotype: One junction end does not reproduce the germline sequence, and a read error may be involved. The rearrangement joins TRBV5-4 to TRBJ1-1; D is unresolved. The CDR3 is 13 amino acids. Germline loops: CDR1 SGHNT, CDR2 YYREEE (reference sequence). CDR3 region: CDSSLAGIPEAFF. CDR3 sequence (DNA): TGTGACAGCAGCTTGGCTGGAATACCCGAAGCTTTCTTT.

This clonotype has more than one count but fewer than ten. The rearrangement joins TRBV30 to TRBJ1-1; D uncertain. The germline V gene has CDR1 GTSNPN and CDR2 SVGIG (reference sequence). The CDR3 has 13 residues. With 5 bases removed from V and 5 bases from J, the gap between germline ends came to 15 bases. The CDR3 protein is CAWGGMGGTEAFF. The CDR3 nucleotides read TGTGCCTGGGGTGGAATGGGAGGGACTGAAGCTTTCTTT.

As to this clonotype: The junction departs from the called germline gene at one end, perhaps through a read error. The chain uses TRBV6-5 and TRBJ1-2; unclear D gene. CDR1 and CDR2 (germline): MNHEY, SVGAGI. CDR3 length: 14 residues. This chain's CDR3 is CVSTQEREYYGYTF. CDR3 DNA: TGTGTCAGCACCCAGGAGAGGGAGTACTATGGCTACACCTTC.